Listed below are T cell receptor beta chains from one sample, sequenced in a study of OX40 agonist ivuxolimab in advanced cancers. Sequenced by immunoSEQ multiplex PCR; TCRdb stores in-frame clones only, minus some. Of tens of thousands of clones detected, approximately 88% appear once; the ten largest clones hold roughly a tenth. The sample in question was CD4+ or CD8+ T cells sorted from blood, obtained in a trial of the OX40 agonist ivuxolimab. The source of these receptors is an adult with an advanced solid tumor such as melanoma, head and neck, liver or kidney cancer. CDR3s include the opening cysteine and the closing phenylalanine or tryptophan. A D gene is named only where the DNA matches it firmly. Clone size is stated in some rows and not others, as once, few, many or a class when expanded.

V: TRBV18; J: TRBJ2-3; size: .; D: .; DNA: TGTGCCAGCTCACCACCTTTTCGCACAGATACGCAGTATTTT; CDR3: CASSPPFRTDTQYF
V: TRBV9; J: TRBJ1-1; size: few; D: .; DNA: TGTGCCAGCAGCGTGACAGACCAGAACACTGAAGCTTTCTTT; CDR3: CASSVTDQNTEAFF
V: TRBV6-6; J: TRBJ2-1; size: .; D: .; DNA: TGTGCCAGCAGTTACAGGGGCAATGAGCAGTTCTTC; CDR3: CASSYRGNEQFF
V: TRBV10-1; J: TRBJ2-7; size: .; D: .; DNA: TGCGCCAGCAGTGAGTCTGGCGGGTCCTACGAGCAGTACTTC; CDR3: CASSESGGSYEQYF
V: TRBV7-2; J: TRBJ2-5; size: .; D: TRBD1; DNA: TGTGCCAGCAGCCCCGGACAGGGGGCAAATCAAGAGACCCAGTACTTC; CDR3: CASSPGQGANQETQYF
V: TRBV19; J: TRBJ2-5; size: .; D: .; DNA: TGTGCCAGTAGTATAGATGTAGTTAGAAGGGAGACCCAGTACTTC; CDR3: CASSIDVVRRETQYF
V: TRBV10-3; J: TRBJ2-7; size: .; D: TRBD1; DNA: TGTGCCATCAGATTAGGGGACAGGGCCTACGAGCAGTACTTC; CDR3: CAIRLGDRAYEQYF
V: TRBV6-4; J: TRBJ2-1; size: .; D: .; DNA: TGTGCCAGCAGTGACTACTCCTACAATGAGCAGTTCTTC; CDR3: CASSDYSYNEQFF
V: TRBV14; J: TRBJ2-5; size: .; D: .; DNA: TGTGCCAGCAGCCCCCGTCCGCAAGAGACCCAGTACTTC; CDR3: CASSPRPQETQYF
V: TRBV27; J: TRBJ2-7; size: .; D: .; DNA: TGTGCCAGCAGCCCCCAGAGAAGGACGCTGGTCTACGAGCAGTACTTC; CDR3: CASSPQRRTLVYEQYF
V: TRBV7-9; J: TRBJ1-1; size: .; D: TRBD1; DNA: TGTGCCAGCAGCTTAGGGCAGGGGGTGATTTTGGGCACTGAAGCTTTCTTT; CDR3: CASSLGQGVILGTEAFF
V: TRBV19; J: TRBJ1-1; size: .; D: .; DNA: TGTGCCACCCGCGTCTCATGGGCAAAGAACACTGAAGCTTTCTTT; CDR3: CATRVSWAKNTEAFF
V: TRBV5-6; J: TRBJ2-1; size: .; D: TRBD1; DNA: TGTGCCAGCACCGACACAGGGGCCGCCTACAATGAGCAGTTCTTC; CDR3: CASTDTGAAYNEQFF
V: TRBV7-3; J: TRBJ2-1; size: .; D: .; DNA: TGTGCCAGCAGCGTGACGGCCAGCTCCTACAATGAGCAGTTCTTC; CDR3: CASSVTASSYNEQFF
V: TRBV4-1; J: TRBJ2-1; size: .; D: TRBD2; DNA: TGCGCCAGCAGCCAAGATTGGGAACTAGCGGGAGTAAATGAGCAGTTCTTC; CDR3: CASSQDWELAGVNEQFF
V: TRBV10-3; J: TRBJ2-1; size: once; D: TRBD2; DNA: TGTGCCATCAGTGCGTCCGGGACTAGCGGGAGGGCATATGAGCAGTTCTTC; CDR3: CAISASGTSGRAYEQFF
V: TRBV27; J: TRBJ1-6; size: .; D: .; DNA: TGTGCCAGCAGTATCAGGTTCAATTCACCCCTCCACTTT; CDR3: CASSIRFNSPLHF
V: TRBV6-5; J: TRBJ1-2; size: .; D: .; DNA: TGTGCCAGCAGTTACGGGCCGGGCTTCATGGAGGGCTACACCTTC; CDR3: CASSYGPGFMEGYTF
V: TRBV6-9; J: TRBJ2-1; size: once; D: TRBD2; DNA: TGTGCCAGCAGTTACTCGAGATCTAGCGGCATACAGTTCTTC; CDR3: CASSYSRSSGIQFF
V: TRBV4-2; J: TRBJ1-2; size: few; D: .; DNA: TGTGCCAGCAGCCAAGTAAATCTGTATGGCTACACCTTC; CDR3: CASSQVNLYGYTF
V: TRBV7-9; J: TRBJ2-1; size: .; D: .; DNA: TGTGCCAGCAGCCCGGCGGGTAGCTCCTACAATGAGCAGTTCTTC; CDR3: CASSPAGSSYNEQFF
V: TRBV10-3; J: TRBJ2-2; size: .; D: .; DNA: TGTGCCACGGGCGGGGGCCCGAACACCGGGGAGCTGTTTTTT; CDR3: CATGGGPNTGELFF
V: TRBV14; J: TRBJ2-7; size: .; D: .; DNA: TGTGCCAGCAGCAAATATAGCTCCTACGAGCAGTACTTC; CDR3: CASSKYSSYEQYF
V: TRBV7-2; J: TRBJ1-3; size: .; D: .; DNA: TGTGCCAGCAGTTTGGGACCCCCCCGCTCTGGAAACACCATATATTTT; CDR3: CASSLGPPRSGNTIYF
V: TRBV4-1; J: TRBJ2-3; size: .; D: TRBD2; DNA: TGCGCCAGCAGCCAAGGGCGAACGGGAGGGCCAAGAGATACGCAGTATTTT; CDR3: CASSQGRTGGPRDTQYF
V: TRBV30; J: TRBJ1-2; size: .; D: .; DNA: TGTGCCTGGAGCCGGGACCGACCCTATGGCTACACCTTC; CDR3: CAWSRDRPYGYTF
V: TRBV30; J: TRBJ2-3; size: .; D: .; DNA: TGTGCCTGGAGTCCCCACACAGATACGCAGTATTTT; CDR3: CAWSPHTDTQYF
V: TRBV27; J: TRBJ1-1; size: .; D: .; DNA: TGTGCCAGCAGTTCCCCGACAAGGTTGAACACTGAAGCTTTCTTT; CDR3: CASSSPTRLNTEAFF
V: TRBV9; J: TRBJ2-7; size: .; D: .; DNA: TGTGCCAGCAGCCCCCACCCGGAACCGACCTACGAGCAGTACTTC; CDR3: CASSPHPEPTYEQYF
V: TRBV6-5; J: TRBJ1-1; size: .; D: .; DNA: TGTGCCAGCAGCCCCGGGTCCCACTCCACTGAAGCTTTCTTT; CDR3: CASSPGSHSTEAFF
V: TRBV18; J: TRBJ2-3; size: .; D: .; DNA: TGTGCCAGCTCTCCACGAAGGGGAGATACGCAGTATTTT; CDR3: CASSPRRGDTQYF
V: TRBV9; J: TRBJ1-4; size: few; D: TRBD1; DNA: TGTGCCAGCAGCGTCACAGGGGCAGGGGAAAAACTGTTTTTT; CDR3: CASSVTGAGEKLFF
V: TRBV5-4; J: TRBJ2-5; size: .; D: .; DNA: TGTGCCAGCAGCTTGGGTGCGCTAACGGGGGAGACCCAGTACTTC; CDR3: CASSLGALTGETQYF
V: TRBV10-2; J: TRBJ2-7; size: .; D: .; DNA: TGCGCCAGCAGGGGGACTCCCGACTACGAGCAGTACTTC; CDR3: CASRGTPDYEQYF
V: TRBV7-9; J: TRBJ2-1; size: .; D: TRBD2; DNA: TGTGCCAGCAGCCTGTGGACTAGCGAACATGAGCAGTTCTTC; CDR3: CASSLWTSEHEQFF
V: TRBV5-4; J: TRBJ2-2; size: once; D: .; DNA: TGTGCCAGCAGCTTTAGCGGCACCGGGGAGCTGTTTTTT; CDR3: CASSFSGTGELFF
V: TRBV23-1; J: TRBJ1-5; size: .; D: .; DNA: TGCGCCAGCAGTCAATCAAAAAGGCGCAATCAGCCCCAGCATTTT; CDR3: CASSQSKRRNQPQHF
V: TRBV30; J: TRBJ1-2; size: once; D: .; DNA: TGTGCCTGGAGTGTCGGGTATGGCTACACCTTC; CDR3: CAWSVGYGYTF
V: TRBV7-8; J: TRBJ1-5; size: few; D: TRBD1; DNA: TGTGCCAGCAGCTTCTCCGGGACAGGGTTAAGACGGCCCCAGCATTTT; CDR3: CASSFSGTGLRRPQHF
V: TRBV5-4; J: TRBJ2-2; size: .; D: .; DNA: TGTGCCAGCAGCTTGGCTTCCGGGAGAGGCACCGGGGAGCTGTTTTTT; CDR3: CASSLASGRGTGELFF
V: TRBV28; J: TRBJ2-7; size: .; D: TRBD2; DNA: TGTGCCAGCAGTCCCTCAGGTAGCGGGAGGAACTACGAGCAGTACTTC; CDR3: CASSPSGSGRNYEQYF
V: TRBV7-9; J: TRBJ2-7; size: .; D: .; DNA: TGTGCCAGCAGCTTATCACCTCGCGAGCAGTACTTC; CDR3: CASSLSPREQYF
V: TRBV27; J: TRBJ2-7; size: .; D: .; DNA: TGTGCCAGCAGACCGGGACAGGGACTAGGAGAGCAGTACTTC; CDR3: CASRPGQGLGEQYF
V: TRBV10-3; J: TRBJ1-5; size: .; D: .; DNA: TGTGCCATCAGTGAGAGCAATCAGCCCCAGCATTTT; CDR3: CAISESNQPQHF
V: TRBV6-5; J: TRBJ2-1; size: .; D: .; DNA: TGTGCCAGCAGAGAGGACAGCTACAATGAGCAGTTCTTC; CDR3: CASREDSYNEQFF
V: TRBV7-8; J: TRBJ1-2; size: .; D: .; DNA: TGTGCCAGCAGCTTAGCGCTACGGGCAGGGGAGGACTATGGCTACACCTTC; CDR3: CASSLALRAGEDYGYTF
V: TRBV19; J: TRBJ2-1; size: .; D: .; DNA: TGTGCCAGTAGTATCAGCGGGTCCCCACACAATGAGCAGTTCTTC; CDR3: CASSISGSPHNEQFF
V: TRBV11-2; J: TRBJ2-7; size: .; D: TRBD2; DNA: TGTGCCAGCAGCCCTGGGGTAGGGGAGGGGTACGAGCAGTACTTC; CDR3: CASSPGVGEGYEQYF
V: TRBV5-1; J: TRBJ2-7; size: .; D: TRBD1; DNA: TGCGCCAGCAGCGAACTACCAGGGGGCGAGCAGTACTTC; CDR3: CASSELPGGEQYF
V: TRBV5-5; J: TRBJ1-2; size: .; D: TRBD1; DNA: TGTGCCAGCAGCTTGACAGGGGATAACTATGGCTACACCTTC; CDR3: CASSLTGDNYGYTF
V: TRBV5-1; J: TRBJ2-1; size: .; D: .; DNA: TGCGCCAGCAGCTTGGGGGAGGCCCCCTACAATGAGCAGTTCTTC; CDR3: CASSLGEAPYNEQFF
V: TRBV2; J: TRBJ2-1; size: few; D: TRBD2; DNA: TGTGCCACCAACCCAGGGCGGGGGTTTGGGTTGAATGAGCAGTTCTTC; CDR3: CATNPGRGFGLNEQFF
V: TRBV19; J: TRBJ2-1; size: .; D: .; DNA: TGTGCCAGTAAGGATGCAGCCCGCAGCTCCTACAATGAGCAGTTCTTC; CDR3: CASKDAARSSYNEQFF
V: TRBV9; J: TRBJ2-5; size: .; D: .; DNA: TGTGCCAGCAGCGTAGACGCACACGGAAACCAAGAGACCCAGTACTTC; CDR3: CASSVDAHGNQETQYF
V: TRBV27; J: TRBJ2-5; size: .; D: .; DNA: TGTGCCAGCAGTTTATTCAGGGGCGGGGGTAAGACCCAGTACTTC; CDR3: CASSLFRGGGKTQYF
V: TRBV9; J: TRBJ2-1; size: .; D: TRBD2; DNA: TGTGCCAGCAGCGGGACTAGCGGGAGTTGGACTGAGCAGTTCTTC; CDR3: CASSGTSGSWTEQFF
V: TRBV19; J: TRBJ2-1; size: .; D: .; DNA: TGTGCCAGTAGTCAGACTAGAGGCTCCTACAATGAGCAGTTCTTC; CDR3: CASSQTRGSYNEQFF